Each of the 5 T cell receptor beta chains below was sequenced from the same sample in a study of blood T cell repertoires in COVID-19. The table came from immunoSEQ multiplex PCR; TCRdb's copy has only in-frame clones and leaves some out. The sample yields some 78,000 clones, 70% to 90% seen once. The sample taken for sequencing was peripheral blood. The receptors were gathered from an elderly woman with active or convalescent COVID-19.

CDR3 nucleotide sequence: TGCGCCAGCAGCTCTTCGGGACAGGGCAATGAAAAACTGTTTTTT. Translated, it gives CASSSSGQGNEKLFF. The chain combines TRBV5-1 with TRBJ1-4; 9 bases line up with TRBD1. V trimming: 3 bases; J trimming: 5 bases; junction bases outside the gene matches: 5. Germline values: CDR1 SGHRS, CDR2 YFSETQ. The CDR3 loop spans 15 amino acids.

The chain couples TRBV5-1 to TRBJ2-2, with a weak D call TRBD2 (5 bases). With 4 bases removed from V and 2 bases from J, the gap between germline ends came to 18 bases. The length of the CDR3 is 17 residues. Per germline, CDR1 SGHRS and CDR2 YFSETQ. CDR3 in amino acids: CASSVDLGGSNTGELFF. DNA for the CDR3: TGCGCCAGCAGCGTGGACCTCGGAGGATCCAACACCGGGGAGCTGTTTTTT.

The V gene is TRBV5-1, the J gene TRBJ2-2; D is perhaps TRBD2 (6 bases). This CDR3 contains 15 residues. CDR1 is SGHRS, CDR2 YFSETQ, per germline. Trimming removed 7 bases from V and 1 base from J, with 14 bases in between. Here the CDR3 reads CASRPGDRNTGELFF. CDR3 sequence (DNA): TGCGCCAGCCGGCCGGGGGACCGGAACACCGGGGAGCTGTTTTTT. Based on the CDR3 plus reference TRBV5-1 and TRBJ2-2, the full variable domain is KAGVTQTPRYLIKTRGQQVTLSCSPISGHRSVSWYQQTPGQGLQFLFEYFSETQRNKGNFPGRFSGRQFSNSRSEMNVSTLELGDSALYLCASRPGDRNTGELFFGEGSRLTVL.

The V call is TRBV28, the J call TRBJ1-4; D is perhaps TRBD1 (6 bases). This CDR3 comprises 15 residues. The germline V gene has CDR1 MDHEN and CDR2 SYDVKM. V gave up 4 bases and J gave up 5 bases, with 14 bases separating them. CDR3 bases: TGTGCCAGCAGTTCAACAGGGAGGGGAAATGAAAAACTGTTTTTT. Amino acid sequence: CASSSTGRGNEKLFF.

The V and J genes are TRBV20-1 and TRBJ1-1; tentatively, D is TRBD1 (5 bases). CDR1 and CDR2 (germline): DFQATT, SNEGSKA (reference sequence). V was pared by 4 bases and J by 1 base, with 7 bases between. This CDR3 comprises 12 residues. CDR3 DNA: TGCAGTGCTACTGACAGGAACACTGAAGCTTTCTTT. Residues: CSATDRNTEAFF.